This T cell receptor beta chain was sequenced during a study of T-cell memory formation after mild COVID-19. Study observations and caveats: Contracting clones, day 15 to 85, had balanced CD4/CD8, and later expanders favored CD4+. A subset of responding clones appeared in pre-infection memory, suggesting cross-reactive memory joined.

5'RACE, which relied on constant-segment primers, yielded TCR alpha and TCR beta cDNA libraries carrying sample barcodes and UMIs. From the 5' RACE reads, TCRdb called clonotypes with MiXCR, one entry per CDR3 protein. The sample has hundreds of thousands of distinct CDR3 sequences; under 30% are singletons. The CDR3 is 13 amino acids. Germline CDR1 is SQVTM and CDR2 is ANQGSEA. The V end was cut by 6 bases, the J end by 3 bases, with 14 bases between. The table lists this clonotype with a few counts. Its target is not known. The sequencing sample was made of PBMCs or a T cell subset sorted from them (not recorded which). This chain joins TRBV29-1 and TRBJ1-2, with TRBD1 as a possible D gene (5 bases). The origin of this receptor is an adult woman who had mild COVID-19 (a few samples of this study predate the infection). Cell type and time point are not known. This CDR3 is CSVDPGLDYGYTF. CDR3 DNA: TGCAGCGTCGACCCAGGGCTCGACTATGGCTACACCTTC.